Below, 6 T cell receptor beta chains from the same sample are listed, as sequenced in a study of T cells in Graves' hyperthyroidism and ophthalmopathy. Amplified TCR beta CDR3 regions came from RNA transcripts. An initial round of RT-PCR targeting the TCR CDR3 relied on the HTBI primer set. TCRdb re-called the multiplex PCR reads through MiXCR, storing one row per CDR3 protein. The sample holds roughly 510,000 distinct CDR3 sequences, roughly 20% seen once. The sequenced material came from blood. The origin of the receptors is a man younger than 35 with Graves' hyperthyroidism.

A single count supports this clonotype. The rearrangement uses TRBV3-1 and TRBJ2-5; D tentatively reads TRBD1 or TRBD2 (5 bases each). V lost 1 base and J 7 bases, leaving 10 bases between the germline ends. CDR1 is LGHDT, CDR2 YNNKEL, per germline (reference sequence). This CDR3 region has 13 residues. CDR3 bases: TGTGCCAGCAGCCAAGGGGACCCAGGGACCCAGTACTTC. Its protein product is CASSQGDPGTQYF.

The CDR3 loop reads CASSAPWGYQETQYF. CDR3 nucleotide sequence: TGTGCCAGCAGCGCTCCTTGGGGGTACCAAGAGACCCAGTACTTC. The rearrangement uses TRBV11-2 and TRBJ2-5; either TRBD1 or TRBD2 may supply D (5 bases each). The CDR3 consists of 15 residues. V dropped 5 bases and J dropped 0 bases, with 13 bases sitting between them. Germline V CDR1 and CDR2: SGHAT, FQNNGV. The variable domain in full, completed from reference TRBV11-2 and TRBJ2-5, reads EAGVAQSPRYKIIEKRQSVAFWCNPISGHATLYWYQQILGQGPKLLIQFQNNGVVDDSQLPKDRFSAERLKGVDSTLKIQPAKLEDSAVYLCASSAPWGYQETQYFGPGTRLLVL.

This clonotype was seen repeatedly, ten times or more. The chain combines TRBV12-3 or TRBV12-4 with TRBJ1-1, with D maybe TRBD1 (5 bases). This CDR3 has 14 amino acids. Trimming removed 5 bases at V and 2 bases at J, with 12 bases between. The CDR3 nucleotides are TGTGCCAGCAGTCTTAGGGACGGCAACACTGAAGCTTTCTTT. It codes for CASSLRDGNTEAFF.

The V gene is TRBV4-2, the J gene TRBJ1-5; no reliable D call. This CDR3 comprises 16 residues. Germline-derived CDR1 and CDR2 are LGHNA and YNFKEQ. Trimming cost V 3 bases and J 3 bases, with 15 bases left between them. The CDR3 region has the DNA TGTGCCAGCAGCCAGGCTGCTTTAGGTGTCAATCAGCCCCAGCATTTT. Its translation: CASSQAALGVNQPQHF.

In this sample, this clonotype turned up many times. The rearrangement uses TRBV9 and TRBJ1-2; D may be TRBD1 (6 bases). The CDR3 sequence is 14 residues long. CDR1 is SGDLS, CDR2 YYNGEE, per germline. Trimming removed 0 bases at V and 4 bases at J, with 10 bases between. The chain's CDR3 is CASSVGQGSYGYTF. The CDR3, as DNA: TGTGCCAGCAGCGTAGGTCAGGGGAGCTATGGCTACACCTTC. Using reference TRBV9 and TRBJ1-2 for the parts outside the CDR3, the full variable domain is DSGVTQTPKHLITATGQRVTLRCSPRSGDLSVYWYQQSLDQGLQFLIQYYNGEERAKGNILERFSAQQFPDLHSELNLSSLELGDSALYFCASSVGQGSYGYTFGSGTRLTVV.

At least ten counts were recorded for this clonotype. V usage is TRBV2 and J usage is TRBJ1-3, with TRBD1 identical over 8 bases. CDR3 length equals 14 residues. V gave up 10 bases and J gave up 2 bases; unmatched junction bases: 7. The V gene's germline CDR1 is SNHLY and CDR2 FYNNEI. The CDR3 nucleotides are TGTGCCACCCTGACAGGGGAAGCTGGAAACACCATATATTTT. Its protein is CATLTGEAGNTIYF.